This TCR beta chain was recovered during a study of post-analysis software for immune sequencing data. Study overall: Disease trajectories encompassed relapsing-remitting, secondary progressive and progressive-relapsing multiple sclerosis.

The library was made from cDNA and included unique molecular identifiers. Input populations of roughly 1 to 10 million T cells gave rise to about 480,000 cDNA molecules. TCRdb redid the calling of the PCR reads with MiXCR, one entry per CDR3 protein. The sample yields approximately 180,000 distinct CDR3 sequences, over 25% seen once. General observations from the study: Among multiple sclerosis patients, normalized Chao1 diversity was significantly below that of controls. Five or six TRBV segments were more frequent in patients than controls; TRBV5-6, TRBV5-1 and TRBV20-1 belonged to this group.

Germline values: CDR1 SGDLS, CDR2 YYNGEE. The length of the CDR3 is 15 residues. Note on this clonotype: Its antigen is not identified.

Sequenced input: blood. This receptor was obtained from a girl between 10 and 17 years old with multiple sclerosis. The chain has TRBV9 and TRBJ2-1, with 9 positions matching TRBD1. The J call may be mistaken, given a closer DNA end match to TRBJ2-7. CDR3 DNA sequence: TGTGCCAGCAGCCGCCGGGACAGGGTGAACAATGAGCAGTACTTC. Translated: CASSRRDRVNNEQYF.